Below, 19 T cell receptor beta chains from the same sample are listed, as sequenced in a study of metastatic and nonmetastatic thyroid tumors. With MiXCR, TCRdb reprocessed the PCR reads. Altogether about 4,200 clones are present, around 35% being singletons, with the ten largest covering around 50%. Before thyroid surgery, none of the patients had received any treatment. Sequencing was performed on adjacent normal tissue. All receptors come from a male donor with papillary thyroid cancer or a benign thyroid nodule (not recorded which). Some clones in this sample may be carry-over from other donors' samples.

V usage is TRBV20-1 and J usage is TRBJ2-7; perhaps D is TRBD1 or TRBD2 (5 bases each). V was shortened by 1 base and J by 6 bases, with 13 bases between the two germline ends. This CDR3 contains 13 residues. Germline V gene data show CDR1 as DFQATT and CDR2 as SNEGSKA (reference sequence). The DNA of the CDR3 is TGCAGTGCTAGAGGGGCAGGTGGGACCGAGCAGTACTTC. This codes for CSARGAGGTEQYF.

This chain connects TRBV19 to TRBJ1-2; 7 nucleotides align to TRBD1. CDR1 and CDR2 (germline): LNHDA, SQIVND (reference sequence). J gave up 7 bases and V 5 bases, and 7 bases lay outside the gene matches. The CDR3 is 13 amino acids. The CDR3 region is CASSFRTGSGYTF. CDR3 coding DNA: TGTGCCAGTAGTTTCCGGACAGGAAGTGGCTACACCTTC. The full variable domain, completed using reference TRBV19 and TRBJ1-2, is DGGITQSPKYLFRKEGQNVTLSCEQNLNHDAMYWYRQDPGQGLRLIYYSQIVNDFQKGDIAEGYSVSREKKESFPLTVTSAQKNPTAFYLCASSFRTGSGYTFGSGTRLTVV.

The sample holds a few counts of this clone. This chain's CDR3 is CASSRTWGSYEQYF. The CDR3, as DNA: TGTGCCAGTAGCCGGACATGGGGCTCCTACGAGCAGTACTTC. This chain connects TRBV19 to TRBJ2-7; tentatively, D is TRBD1 (5 bases). Germline-derived CDR1 and CDR2 are LNHDA and SQIVND (reference sequence). The V and J ends lost 6 bases and 0 bases respectively, with 12 bases between them. The CDR3 sequence is 14 residues long.

The chain couples TRBV30 to TRBJ1-5, with D possibly being TRBD1 (5 bases). The germline V and J ends were trimmed by 3 bases and 6 bases, with 24 bases remaining between them. CDR3 length equals 17 residues. The germline V gene has CDR1 GTSNPN and CDR2 SVGIG (reference sequence). Here the CDR3 DNA reads TGTGCCTGGAGCCTTTCGAGGGGTTTGAGTTTCGGTCAGCCCCAGCATTTT. Translating it yields CAWSLSRGLSFGQPQHF.

In its sample, this clone ranks as medium-sized (0.01 to 0.1%). The chain links TRBV18 to TRBJ2-3; the match to TRBD2 covers 13 bases. V shed 0 bases, J shed 3 bases, and the junction held 3 bases outside the gene matches. The CDR3 is made up of 17 amino acids. CDR1 is KGHSH and CDR2 is LQKENI in the germline V gene. The DNA of the CDR3 is TGTGCCAGCTCACCACCGGGACTAGCGGGATCGACAGATACGCAGTATTTT. Its translation is CASSPPGLAGSTDTQYF.

In its sample, this clone was seen once. The chain joins TRBV11-1 to TRBJ1-1, with D hard to call. CDR1 and CDR2 from the germline V gene are SGHAT and FQDESV (reference sequence). V lost 0 bases and J 1 base, leaving 21 bases between the germline ends. The CDR3 loop spans 19 amino acids. This CDR3 is CASSLALVRDERGNTEAFF. For the CDR3, the DNA is TGTGCCAGCAGCTTAGCCTTGGTTCGGGATGAACGTGGGAACACTGAAGCTTTCTTT. The full variable domain, with the rest looked up from reference TRBV11-1 and TRBJ1-1, is EAEVAQSPRYKITEKSQAVAFWCDPISGHATLYWYRQILGQGPELLVQFQDESVVDDSQLPKDRFSAERLKGVDSTLKIQPAELGDSAMYLCASSLALVRDERGNTEAFFGQGTRLTVV.

The rearrangement uses TRBV12-3 or TRBV12-4 and TRBJ1-1; D not resolved. Trimming stripped 7 bases from V and 1 base from J, with 13 bases between. CDR3 length: 14 amino acids. Here the CDR3 reads CASTAGSTNTEAFF. DNA of the CDR3: TGTGCCAGCACCGCGGGGAGTACGAACACTGAAGCTTTCTTT.

The chain links TRBV6-2 or TRBV6-3 to TRBJ1-2; 7 positions match TRBD1. Trimming removed 4 bases from V and 6 bases from J; junction bases left unmatched: 5. The CDR3 covers 13 residues. CDR1 is MNHEY, CDR2 SVGEGT, per germline. CDR3 protein: CASSSWTGHGYTF. The DNA for the CDR3 is TGTGCCAGCAGTTCCTGGACAGGCCATGGCTACACCTTC.

In this sample, this clone turned up a few times. This sequence joins TRBV28 and TRBJ1-6; weak D call: TRBD1 (5 bases). The V end was cut by 11 bases, the J end by 10 bases, with 21 bases between. The CDR3 totals 14 residues. CDR1 and CDR2 (germline): MDHEN, SYDVKM. The CDR3 DNA follows: TGTGCCTCTTACCCCGGACATCTTGGATCACCCCTCCACTTT. Translation: CASYPGHLGSPLHF. Combining the CDR3 with reference TRBV28 and TRBJ1-6 gives the whole variable domain DVKVTQSSRYLVKRTGEKVFLECVQDMDHENMFWYRQDPGLGLRLIYFSYDVKMKEKGDIPEGYSVSREKKERFSLILESASTNQTSMYLCASYPGHLGSPLHFGNGTRLTVT.

The V gene is TRBV4-2, the J gene TRBJ2-1; D is undetermined. The CDR3 has 17 residues. The ends were cut back, 8 bases at V and 0 bases at J, with 20 bases in the middle. Germline CDR1 and CDR2: LGHNA and YNFKEQ. CDR3 amino acids: CASSSHAYPSSYNEQFF. The CDR3 DNA follows: TGTGCCAGCTCGTCGCACGCTTACCCTAGCTCCTACAATGAGCAGTTCTTC.

This chain links TRBV6-2 or TRBV6-3 with TRBJ2-7; 10 bases are a match to TRBD1. The CDR3 contains 16 residues. V lost 2 bases, J lost 3 bases, and 7 bases stayed unmatched. Germline values: CDR1 MNHEY, CDR2 SVGEGT. This CDR3 is CASSYAVRTGGYEQYF. DNA of the CDR3: TGTGCCAGCAGTTACGCGGTCCGGACAGGGGGCTACGAGCAGTACTTC.

By share of the sample, this clone is large. This chain uses TRBV20-1 with TRBJ2-7; either TRBD1 or TRBD2 may fit D (5 bases each). CDR3 size: 13 residues. Germline CDR1 is DFQATT and CDR2 is SNEGSKA (reference sequence). V shed 3 bases and J shed 3 bases, with 12 bases lying between them. CDR3 DNA: TGCAGTGCTAGCGCAGGGAGAGGCTACGAGCAGTACTTC. Protein product: CSASAGRGYEQYF.

The chain is built from TRBV5-1 and TRBJ1-1, with no clear D. V dropped 0 bases and J dropped 5 bases, with 17 bases sitting between them. The CDR3 covers 16 residues. CDR1 and CDR2 (germline): SGHRS, YFSETQ. The CDR3 DNA is TGCGCCAGCAGCTTGGAGTTCCCAGTGATTCATACTGAAGCTTTCTTT. Its protein is CASSLEFPVIHTEAFF.

The genes are TRBV6-2 or TRBV6-3 and TRBJ2-2; no clear D. The germline V gene has CDR1 MNHEY and CDR2 SVGEGT. The V and J ends lost 0 bases and 8 bases respectively, with 13 bases between them. CDR3 length: 15 residues. The CDR3 DNA is TGTGCCAGCAGTTACTCGGACGCTGGGTTGGGGGAGCTGTTTTTT. This sequence encodes CASSYSDAGLGELFF.

The gene calls are TRBV14 and TRBJ2-7; 9 nucleotides match TRBD1. This CDR3 is built from 16 residues. The V and J ends lost 0 bases and 3 bases, in that order; junction bases with no gene match: 6. Germline CDR1 is SGHDN and CDR2 is FVKESK. This CDR3 reads CASSQDPGTGYYEQYF. The CDR3, as DNA: TGTGCCAGCAGCCAAGATCCCGGGACAGGGTACTACGAGCAGTACTTC.

This chain uses TRBV30 with TRBJ1-3; a weak D match, TRBD1 (5 bases). The CDR3 sequence is 14 residues long. CDR1 GTSNPN and CDR2 SVGIG come from the germline V gene (reference sequence). Trimming removed 0 bases at V and 6 bases at J, with 12 bases between. The CDR3 nucleotides are TGTGCCTGGAGTGTACCGGCAGGGCCAAACACCATATATTTT. Translating gives CAWSVPAGPNTIYF.

The gene calls are TRBV18 and TRBJ2-5; unclear D gene. V lost 6 bases to trimming and J lost 2 bases, with 10 bases between them. Per the germline V gene, CDR1 is KGHSH and CDR2 is LQKENI. The CDR3 runs 13 residues. For the CDR3, the DNA is TGTGCCAGCTCGACGGCTGTTCAAGAGACCCAGTACTTC. Its protein product is CASSTAVQETQYF.

This clone occurred once. The chain joins TRBV11-2 to TRBJ2-7; D is possibly TRBD1 (6 bases). The germline V and J ends were trimmed by 5 bases and 6 bases, with 14 bases remaining between them. This CDR3 has 13 residues. The germline gives CDR1 SGHAT, CDR2 FQNNGV. The CDR3 nucleotides are TGTGCCAGCAGCCCCGGGACACTTTTCGAGCAGTACTTC. Protein sequence: CASSPGTLFEQYF.

The chain has TRBV12-3 or TRBV12-4 and TRBJ1-2; 8 bases agree with TRBD1. This CDR3 is 12 amino acids long. Unmatched junction bases numbered 3, after V lost 8 bases and J lost 4 bases. This CDR3 reads CASGQGSYGYTF. CDR3 DNA: TGTGCCAGCGGACAGGGAAGCTATGGCTACACCTTC.